In its sample, the clone carrying this TCR beta chain was seen a few times. Its antigen is unidentified. One end of the junction is discordant with germline, which a read error may explain. This record comes from a study of breast tumors, draining lymph nodes, adjacent tissues. Regarding the study as a whole: Tumor T cell lymph node origin was a supported hypothesis, not proven. Tumors had less TCR diversity than lymph nodes, more than nontumor tissue. Most tumor T cells seemingly derive from lymph node, then expand in tumor. Luminal-like breast cancer showed significantly greater tumor-nontumor repertoire similarity than basal-like breast cancer did.

Axillary draining lymph nodes of breast cancer patients supplied the node samples. TCRdb reprocessed the multiplex PCR reads with MiXCR, giving one entry per CDR3 protein. The sample has roughly 110,000 distinct CDR3 sequences, around 30% seen once; the top ten hold approximately 5%. Germline CDR1 MNHNS, CDR2 SASEGT. CDR3 length equals 20 residues. This chain joins TRBV6-1 and TRBJ2-7, with D perhaps TRBD1 (6 bases). This TCR was recovered from a female donor with breast cancer. Some clones in this sample may be carry-over from other donors' samples. Sequences were obtained from axillary lymph node tissue. CDR3 DNA: TGTGCCAGCAGTCAAGCACGTTTCGGGGCAGCCCCTGGGGGCTTCTACGAGCAGTACTTC. Its translation is CASSQARFGAAPGGFYEQYF.